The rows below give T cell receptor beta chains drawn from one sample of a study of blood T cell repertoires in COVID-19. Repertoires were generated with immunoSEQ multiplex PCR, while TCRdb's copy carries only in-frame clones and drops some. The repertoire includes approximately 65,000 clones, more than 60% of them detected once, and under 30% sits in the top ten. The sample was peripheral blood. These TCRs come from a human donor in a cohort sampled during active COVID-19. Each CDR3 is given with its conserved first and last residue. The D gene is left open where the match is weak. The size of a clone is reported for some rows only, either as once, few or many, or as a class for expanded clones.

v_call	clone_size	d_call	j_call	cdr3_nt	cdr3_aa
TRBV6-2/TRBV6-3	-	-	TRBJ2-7	TGTGCCAGCAGTCAACACTACGAGCAGTACTTC	CASSQHYEQYF
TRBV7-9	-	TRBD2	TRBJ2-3	TGTGCCAGCAGCTTAGGCGGGAGCCCGTATTTT	CASSLGGSPYF
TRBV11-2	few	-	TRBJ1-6	TGTGCCAGCAGCTTGGAGTCAGGGGTTGAATCACCCCTCCACTTT	CASSLESGVESPLHF
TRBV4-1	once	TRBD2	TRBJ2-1	TGCGCCAGCAGCCAACTAGCGGGGGCCTACAATGAGCAGTTCTTC	CASSQLAGAYNEQFF
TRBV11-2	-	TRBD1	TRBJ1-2	TGTGCCAGCGCCCGCGACAGGGTACAATCTGGCTACACCTTC	CASARDRVQSGYTF
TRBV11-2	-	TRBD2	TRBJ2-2	TGTGCCAGCAGCTCTATGCGGGGGACCGGGGAGCTGTTTTTT	CASSSMRGTGELFF
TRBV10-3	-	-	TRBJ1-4	TGTGCCATCAGTGAAGCCGGAACTAATGAAAAACTGTTTTTT	CAISEAGTNEKLFF
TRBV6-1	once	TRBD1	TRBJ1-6	TGTGCCAGCAGTGATGCCCCGGGACAGGGCTCACCCCTCCACTTT	CASSDAPGQGSPLHF
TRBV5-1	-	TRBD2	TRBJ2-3	TGCGCCAGCAGCCCTAGCGGGGGGATAGTAGATACGCAGTATTTT	CASSPSGGIVDTQYF
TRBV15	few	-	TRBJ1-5	TGTGCCACCAGCAGAAGACAGAGGAATCAGCCCCAGCATTTT	CATSRRQRNQPQHF
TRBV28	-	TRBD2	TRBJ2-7	TGTGCCAGCGTCCAGGGAGGGGTCTCCTACGAGCAGTACTTC	CASVQGGVSYEQYF
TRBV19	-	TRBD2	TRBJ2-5	TGTGCCAGTAGTTCGCCGTTTAGCGGGGGGCAAGAGACCCAGTACTTC	CASSSPFSGGQETQYF
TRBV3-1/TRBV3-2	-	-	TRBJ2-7	TGTGCCAGCAGTCCGAGCGGAGCCGGCTACGAGCAGTACTTC	CASSPSGAGYEQYF
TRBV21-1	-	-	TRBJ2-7	TGTGCCAGCAGCAAAGGAGGGCAGCCCTGGTACTTC	CASSKGGQPWYF
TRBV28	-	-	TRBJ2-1	TGTGCCAGCAGTTTATGGATGCCGCAAGCGGAGCCTTATACGAGCTCCTACAATGAGCAGTTCTTC	CASSLWMPQAEPYTSSYNEQFF
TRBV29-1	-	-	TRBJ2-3	TGCAGCGTTCAGAGGCCCGGCAGCACAGATACGCAGTATTTT	CSVQRPGSTDTQYF
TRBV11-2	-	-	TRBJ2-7	TGTGCCAGCAGCTTAGGAATCCAGGGCAACTACGAGCAGTACTTC	CASSLGIQGNYEQYF
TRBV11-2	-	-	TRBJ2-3	TGTGCCAGCAGCTTGGTGGGAGCTAGCACAGATACGCAGTATTTT	CASSLVGASTDTQYF
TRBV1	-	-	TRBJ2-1	TGCACCAGCAGCCAAGATACCCCAGCGGGGGGCCACAATGAGCAGTTCTTC	CTSSQDTPAGGHNEQFF
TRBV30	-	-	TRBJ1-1	TGTGCCTGGACGGCCAGGGGCTACACTGAAGCTTTCTTT	CAWTARGYTEAFF
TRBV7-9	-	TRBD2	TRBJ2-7	TGTGCCAGCAGCTTTACTAGCGGGGACACATACGAGCAGTACTTC	CASSFTSGDTYEQYF
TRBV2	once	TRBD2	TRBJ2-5	TGTGCCAGCAGTGAAACTAGCGGGGGGGGAGAGACCCAGTACTTC	CASSETSGGGETQYF
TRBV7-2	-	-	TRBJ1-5	TGTGCCAGCAGCTTAGCCGGGAGGGCCCAGCATTTT	CASSLAGRAQHF
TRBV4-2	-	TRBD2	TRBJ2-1	TGTGCCAGCAGCCAAGATCTTTCGACTAGCGGCCAGAGCTCCTACAATGAGCAGTTCTTC	CASSQDLSTSGQSSYNEQFF
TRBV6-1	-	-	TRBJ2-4	TGTGCCAGCAGTGAAGGACAGAACCGGAACAAAAACATTCAGTACTTC	CASSEGQNRNKNIQYF
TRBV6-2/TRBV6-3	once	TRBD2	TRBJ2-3	TGTGCCAGCAGTTGGGGACTAGCGACTAGCACAGATACGCAGTATTTT	CASSWGLATSTDTQYF